What follows are 31 T cell receptor beta chains derived from one specimen sequenced in a study of CD8 T cells in ankylosing spondylitis. One entry per CDR3 protein results from TCRdb running MiXCR on the 5' RACE reads. Of about 800,000 distinct CDR3 sequences listed, approximately 12% are singletons. Study-wide results and limits: What seemed typical of ankylosing spondylitis blood was a TCR beta motif built from several highly homologous variants.

No cognate antigen is known for these TCRs. The sample taken for sequencing was blood, either unsorted or a sorted T cell fraction (not recorded which). The source is a male donor with ankylosing spondylitis.

This clonotype showed up just a few times. The V gene is TRBV5-1, the J gene TRBJ2-5; no definite D call. The CDR3 length is 15 residues. The germline V gene has CDR1 SGHRS and CDR2 YFSETQ. V was trimmed by 0 bases and J by 5 bases, leaving 14 bases between them. The CDR3 nucleotides read TGCGCCAGCAGCTTGGAAGGAGCGATCGGGGAGACCCAGTACTTC. Translating it yields CASSLEGAIGETQYF.

This clonotype has only a few counts. V gene TRBV20-1 combines with J gene TRBJ2-2; 10 bases map to TRBD2. The CDR3 has 15 amino acids. The ends lost 3 bases at V and 1 base at J; junction bases unmatched: 2. CDR1 DFQATT and CDR2 SNEGSKA come from the germline V gene (reference sequence). The CDR3 nucleotides are TGCAGTGCTAGTATAGCGGGAGGGAACACCGGGGAGCTGTTTTTT. Protein product: CSASIAGGNTGELFF.

The chain employs TRBV6-6 and TRBJ1-1, with D perhaps TRBD1 (6 bases). CDR3 length: 13 residues. Trimming removed 10 bases at V and 1 base at J, with 13 bases between. CDR1 and CDR2 from the germline V gene are MNHNY and SVGAGI (reference sequence). CDR3 nucleotide sequence: TGTGCCACCTCGGGACACTCGAACACTGAAGCTTTCTTT. This sequence encodes CATSGHSNTEAFF.

J is TRBJ2-5 and V is TRBV12-3 or TRBV12-4; a possible D gene is TRBD1 (6 bases). This CDR3 is built from 14 residues. V lost 5 bases to trimming and J lost 3 bases, with 13 bases between them. The CDR3: CASSIGTLEETQYF. In DNA form, the CDR3 reads TGTGCCAGCAGTATCGGGACACTCGAAGAGACCCAGTACTTC.

This clonotype was seen only a few times. V and J are TRBV15 and TRBJ1-5; D is ambiguous. The germline V gene has CDR1 LNHNV and CDR2 YYDKDF (reference sequence). The CDR3 has 14 residues. V lost 1 base and J lost 7, with 11 bases in between. The CDR3 reads CATSRGGVGQPQHF. The CDR3 nucleotides read TGTGCCACCAGCAGAGGTGGTGTAGGCCAGCCCCAGCATTTT.

This clonotype was picked up a small number of times. The chain recombines TRBV27 with TRBJ2-1; a possible D gene is TRBD1 (6 bases). The V end lost 6 bases, the J end lost 4 bases, and 13 bases lay between the germline ends. Germline CDR1 reads MNHEY; CDR2 reads SMNVEV (reference sequence). This CDR3 comprises 14 residues. The DNA of the CDR3 is TGTGCCAGCAGACAGGGACATACATACAATGAGCAGTTCTTC. The encoded protein is CASRQGHTYNEQFF.

The genes are TRBV7-2 and TRBJ2-2; D gene unclear. V lost 1 base, J lost 8 bases, and 17 bases lay in between. Germline loops: CDR1 SGHTA, CDR2 FQGNSA. This CDR3 comprises 16 residues. CDR3 nucleotide sequence: TGTGCCAGCAGCTTAGGGATAGGACCGGGTGAGGGGGAGCTGTTTTTT. This gives the protein CASSLGIGPGEGELFF.

The rearrangement links TRBV10-3 to TRBJ2-2; D is unresolved. This CDR3 has 15 residues. The V end was cut by 0 bases, the J end by 0 bases, with 5 bases between. Looked up from germline, CDR1 is ENHRY and CDR2 is SYGVKD. CDR3 sequence reads: CAISESWANTGELFF. The CDR3 nucleotides read TGTGCCATCAGTGAGTCGTGGGCGAACACCGGGGAGCTGTTTTTT.

As DNA, the CDR3 is TGTGCCAGCAGCTTAGCGTGGGGAGAGACCCAGTACTTC. Its translation: CASSLAWGETQYF. The J gene is TRBJ2-5, the V gene TRBV7-6; D unresolved. Germline CDR1 reads SGHVS; CDR2 reads FNYEAQ. Trimming removed 0 bases from V and 4 bases from J, with 6 bases in between. The CDR3 is 13 amino acids.

This clonotype was found a few times. The chain employs TRBV5-1 and TRBJ1-1; maybe TRBD1 (5 bases). Per the germline V gene, CDR1 is SGHRS and CDR2 is YFSETQ. The CDR3 sequence is 17 residues long. The ends were cut back, 0 bases at V and 3 bases at J, with 18 bases in the middle. The CDR3 sequence: CASSLEGSRRGYTEAFF. The CDR3 nucleotides are TGCGCCAGCAGCTTGGAAGGCAGCCGGAGGGGTTACACTGAAGCTTTCTTT.

This clonotype was found many times. The chain uses TRBV20-1 and TRBJ2-3; D remains unclear. Germline assignment: CDR1 DFQATT and CDR2 SNEGSKA (reference sequence). V was trimmed by 3 bases and J by 8 bases, leaving 9 bases between them. The CDR3 spans 11 residues. CDR3 nucleotides: TGCAGTGCTAGCGGGCGGAGTACGCAGTATTTT. It translates to CSASGRSTQYF.

In its sample, this clonotype was seen a few times. The chain uses TRBV6-2 or TRBV6-3 and TRBJ1-2, with D possibly TRBD1 on 6 matching bases. V was clipped by 2 bases and J by 7 bases, with 14 bases between them. The germline V gene has CDR1 MNHEY and CDR2 SVGEGT. The length of the CDR3 is 14 residues. The CDR3 region is CASSYPQGTSGYTF. Written as DNA, the CDR3 is TGTGCCAGCAGTTACCCCCAGGGGACAAGTGGCTACACCTTC.

In this sample, this clonotype turned up a few times. This chain joins TRBV12-3 or TRBV12-4 and TRBJ1-1; possibly TRBD1 for D (5 bases). This CDR3 has 15 amino acids. V lost 6 bases and J lost 3, with 17 bases in between. The CDR3 reads CASSDTGGVHTEAFF. CDR3 DNA sequence: TGTGCCAGCAGCGACACTGGGGGGGTGCACACTGAAGCTTTCTTT.

There are many counts of this clonotype. V usage is TRBV5-1 and J usage is TRBJ2-7; no clear D gene. This CDR3 spans 15 amino acids. Trimming cost V 2 bases and J 7 bases, with 19 bases left between them. CDR1 is SGHRS, CDR2 YFSETQ, per germline. The CDR3 is CASSLSNAGQVEQYF. The CDR3 nucleotides read TGCGCCAGCAGCTTAAGTAACGCAGGCCAGGTGGAGCAGTACTTC.

This clonotype was observed many times. The rearrangement joins TRBV5-1 to TRBJ1-2; unclear D gene. V dropped 0 bases and J dropped 4 bases, with 4 bases sitting between them. This CDR3 comprises 12 residues. CDR1 is SGHRS and CDR2 is YFSETQ in the germline V gene. The CDR3 here is CASSLERYGYTF. CDR3 nucleotides: TGCGCCAGCAGCTTGGAGCGCTATGGCTACACCTTC.

The table lists this clonotype with a few counts. This chain joins TRBV10-3 and TRBJ2-1; no clear D. CDR1 is ENHRY and CDR2 is SYGVKD in the germline V gene. The CDR3 loop spans 14 amino acids. Trimming took off 6 bases at V and 3 bases at J, with 12 bases between the two ends. The CDR3 loop reads CAIRKFEDYNEQFF. For the CDR3, the DNA is TGTGCCATCAGGAAATTCGAGGACTACAATGAGCAGTTCTTC.

This clonotype was counted many times. The chain uses TRBV12-3 or TRBV12-4 and TRBJ2-7; tentative D call: TRBD1 (6 bases). The CDR3 covers 12 residues. Trimming left V 1 base short and J 6 bases short, with 7 bases between. CDR3 in DNA: TGTGCCAGCAGTTTAGACAGGGCCGAGCAGTACTTC. Amino acid sequence: CASSLDRAEQYF.

CDR3 in DNA: TGTGCCAGCAGCCCGGACAGGTTTGGAGTTCAGCCCCAGCATTTT. It yields the protein CASSPDRFGVQPQHF. The V and J genes are TRBV27 and TRBJ1-5, with TRBD1 matching over 7 bases. V was pared by 6 bases and J by 6 bases, with 11 bases of the junction left unmatched. The CDR3 totals 15 residues. Germline V gene sequence: CDR1 MNHEY, CDR2 SMNVEV (reference sequence).

This clonotype was seen at least ten times. The chain combines TRBV7-2 with TRBJ2-2; tentative D call: TRBD1 (6 bases). The CDR3 has 14 residues. Germline assignment: CDR1 SGHTA and CDR2 FQGNSA. V was shortened by 10 bases and J by 0 bases, with 12 bases between the two germline ends. CDR3 region: CATAGTPNTGELFF. The CDR3, as DNA: TGTGCCACCGCCGGGACACCGAACACCGGGGAGCTGTTTTTT.

This clonotype was counted between two and nine times. This chain connects TRBV4-3 to TRBJ2-1; a possible D gene is TRBD2 (7 bases). CDR1 and CDR2 from the germline V gene are LGHNA and YSLEER. The CDR3 is 17 residues long. Trimming removed 0 bases from V and 8 bases from J, with 20 bases in between. CDR3 coding DNA: TGCGCCAGCAGCCAAGAAACCCGGGGGGCCCACGTGGATGAGCAGTTCTTC. It translates to CASSQETRGAHVDEQFF.

The genes are TRBV18 and TRBJ2-7; 9 bases align to TRBD1. Germline values: CDR1 KGHSH, CDR2 LQKENI. J lost 7 bases, V lost 6 bases, and 7 bases had no gene match. CDR3 length: 13 residues. In nucleotides, the CDR3 is TGTGCCAGCTCGGGACAGGGACGGTTGGAGCAGTACTTC. Protein: CASSGQGRLEQYF.

This clonotype was detected only a few times. The chain joins TRBV6-2 or TRBV6-3 to TRBJ2-6; no reliable D call. The CDR3 spans 14 residues. Germline V gene lookup returns CDR1 MNHEY and CDR2 SVGEGT. V dropped 2 bases and J dropped 0 bases, with 2 bases sitting between them. CDR3 bases: TGTGCCAGCAGTTACCCCTCTGGGGCCAACGTCCTGACTTTC. As protein: CASSYPSGANVLTF.

This clonotype has just a few counts. The chain recombines TRBV24-1 with TRBJ2-7; D is unclear. This CDR3 has 14 amino acids. Germline values: CDR1 KGHDR, CDR2 SFDVKD. V was pared by 3 bases and J by 2 bases, with 10 bases between. CDR3 region: CATSDPDGTYEQYF. The CDR3, as DNA: TGTGCCACCAGTGATCCGGACGGTACCTACGAGCAGTACTTC.

The table lists this clonotype with a few counts. The V gene is TRBV20-1, the J gene TRBJ2-1; D not certain. CDR1 is DFQATT, CDR2 SNEGSKA, per germline (reference sequence). V gave up 1 base and J gave up 3 bases, with 10 bases separating them. This CDR3 contains 14 residues. CDR3 DNA: TGCAGTGCTAGAGTCCCCACGTTCTACAATGAGCAGTTCTTC. Translating it yields CSARVPTFYNEQFF.

At least ten counts were recorded for this clonotype. This chain joins TRBV29-1 and TRBJ2-1; a possible D gene is TRBD2 (5 bases). V was cut by 6 bases and J by 7 bases, with 13 bases left in between. Germline V CDR1 and CDR2: SQVTM, ANQGSEA. This CDR3 region has 12 residues. The CDR3 sequence: CSVQRSRNEQFF. The CDR3 DNA reads TGCAGCGTGCAGCGGAGCAGGAATGAGCAGTTCTTC.

The chain has TRBV2 and TRBJ2-7; the D gene is possibly TRBD2 (5 bases). Between the trimmed V and J ends, which lost 3 bases and 0 bases, there was a span of 9 bases. The CDR3 sequence is 14 residues long. Germline values: CDR1 SNHLY, CDR2 FYNNEI. Here the CDR3 DNA reads TGTGCCAGCAGTGACAGGACTTTCTCCTACGAGCAGTACTTC. Translating gives CASSDRTFSYEQYF.

This clonotype was detected ten times or more. The chain joins TRBV29-1 to TRBJ2-1; the D is unclear. Germline V gene sequence: CDR1 SQVTM, CDR2 ANQGSEA. Trimming cost V 2 bases and J 3 bases, with 11 bases left between them. The CDR3 length is 14 residues. The CDR3 spells CSVEYPTFYNEQFF. As DNA, the CDR3 is TGCAGCGTTGAATACCCCACCTTCTACAATGAGCAGTTCTTC.

The chain joins TRBV10-3 to TRBJ2-7; a possible D gene is TRBD1 (6 bases). V lost 4 bases to trimming and J lost 0 bases, with 10 bases between them. Germline values: CDR1 ENHRY, CDR2 SYGVKD. This CDR3 spans 14 amino acids. In DNA form, the CDR3 reads TGTGCCATCAGTGTCCAGGGGCCCTCCTACGAGCAGTACTTC. Translated, it gives CAISVQGPSYEQYF.

This clonotype was seen at least ten times. The V and J genes are TRBV9 and TRBJ2-3, with 10 bases aligning to TRBD2. CDR3 length: 16 residues. CDR1 is SGDLS, CDR2 YYNGEE, per germline. Trimming at V came to 4 bases and at J to 2 bases, leaving 7 bases not matched to a gene. The CDR3 sequence is CASSPRTSGYTDTQYF. CDR3 DNA sequence: TGTGCCAGCAGCCCTCGGACTAGCGGTTACACAGATACGCAGTATTTT. The full variable domain, completed using reference TRBV9 and TRBJ2-3, is DSGVTQTPKHLITATGQRVTLRCSPRSGDLSVYWYQQSLDQGLQFLIQYYNGEERAKGNILERFSAQQFPDLHSELNLSSLELGDSALYFCASSPRTSGYTDTQYFGPGTRLTVL.

V is TRBV20-1 and J is TRBJ2-7; 9 bases map to TRBD1. CDR3 length: 16 residues. From germline, CDR1 is DFQATT and CDR2 SNEGSKA (reference sequence). Trimming removed 3 bases from V and 6 bases from J; junction bases left unmatched: 15. The CDR3, as DNA: TGCAGTGCTAGGACAGGGGGATTTTATAGGCCTCGCGAGCAGTACTTC. Protein sequence: CSARTGGFYRPREQYF.

The chain joins TRBV12-3 or TRBV12-4 to TRBJ2-7, with a tentative D call TRBD1 (6 bases). This CDR3 region has 11 residues. Trimming stripped 7 bases from V and 5 bases from J, with 9 bases between. CDR3 residues: CASTNRDEQYF. The CDR3, as DNA: TGTGCCAGCACCAACAGGGACGAGCAGTACTTC.